This TCR beta chain was recovered during a study of T cell responses to AZD1222 COVID-19 vaccine. With regard to this clone: The antigen is undetermined.

V lost 5 bases, J lost 5 bases, and 4 bases stayed unmatched. Germline V gene lookup returns CDR1 MNHEY and CDR2 SVGAGI. The length of the CDR3 is 14 residues. Measured with immunoSEQ multiplex PCR; TCRdb has only the in-frame clones, and not every one. The table has around 200,000 clones, 80% to 95% seen once. The study, taken as a whole, reports: Donor demographics were predominantly white British with a female majority; clonal diversity may be underestimated.

The rearrangement links TRBV6-5 to TRBJ2-1; 9 nucleotides agree with TRBD1. The receptor was isolated from an adult in good health. The sample was peripheral blood, taken on day 0 of AZD1222 vaccination. CDR3 coding DNA: TGTGCCAGCAGTCCGGGACAGGGCAACAATGAGCAGTTCTTC. The encoded protein is CASSPGQGNNEQFF.